This T cell receptor beta chain appears in the sequencing data of a study of blood T cell repertoires in COVID-19. Study-wide context: In each case, the material was cDNA or gDNA derived from T cells, B-cell-depleted T cells, or PBMCs.

V was pared by 6 bases and J by 0 bases, with 13 bases between. Per germline, CDR1 SNHLY and CDR2 FYNNEI. The CDR3 consists of 15 residues. Using immunoSEQ multiplex PCR, the repertoire was profiled, and TCRdb retains in-frame clones only, with some absent. The table records around 190,000 clones, approximately 80% of them present only once. Input material: peripheral blood. The V call is TRBV2, the J call TRBJ2-3; weak D call: TRBD1 (5 bases). This sequence was found in a woman between 45 and 60 years old with acute or convalescent COVID-19. CDR3 residues: CASRTSQVSTDTQYF. The CDR3 DNA reads TGTGCCAGCAGGACGTCACAGGTTAGCACAGATACGCAGTATTTT.